These 27 T cell receptor beta chains originate from one sample sequenced in a study of blood T cells in healthy people across ages. Primed by a sample-barcoded 5' primer and a J-beta primer mix, a second PCR proceeded for roughly 7 to 12 cycles. TCRdb independently ran MiXCR on the 5' RACE reads; one entry per CDR3 protein. The table has fewer than 900,000 distinct CDR3 sequences, around 49% seen once. Sequencing used blood. The receptor source for this set is a woman aged 55-69 years in good health.

The chain joins TRBV29-1 to TRBJ1-1; D gene unclear. Germline V gives CDR1 SQVTM, CDR2 ANQGSEA. V lost 6 bases, J lost 3 bases, and 14 bases lay in between. The CDR3 length is 13 residues. The CDR3 DNA reads TGCAGCGTCGTCGTCCGTGTTGACACTGAAGCTTTCTTT. Encoded protein: CSVVVRVDTEAFF.

V gene TRBV20-1 combines with J gene TRBJ2-7; tentative D call: TRBD1 (6 bases). The V end lost 6 bases, the J end lost 2 bases, and 17 bases lay between the germline ends. The V gene's germline CDR1 is DFQATT and CDR2 SNEGSKA (reference sequence). This CDR3 region has 14 residues. CDR3 nucleotide sequence: TGCAGTGCCCCGCGACAGGTGGCTGCCTACGAGCAGTACTTC. This encodes CSAPRQVAAYEQYF.

This CDR3 reads CASTTPPGYERYF. CDR3 DNA sequence: TGTGCCAGCACCACACCGCCAGGCTACGAGCGGTACTTC. The chain carries TRBV5-5 and TRBJ2-5; D is unresolved. CDR3 length: 13 residues. Germline values: CDR1 SGHKS, CDR2 YYEKEE (reference sequence). V was shortened by 6 bases and J by 13 bases, with 22 bases between the two germline ends.

This chain connects TRBV20-1 to TRBJ2-5; 13 nucleotides match TRBD2. The V and J ends lost 0 bases and 11 bases, in that order; junction bases with no gene match: 18. There are 18 residues in the CDR3. Germline V lookup: CDR1 DFQATT, CDR2 SNEGSKA (reference sequence). CDR3 amino acids: CSARDLPTSGRPYNEQYF. The CDR3 DNA reads TGCAGTGCTAGAGACCTCCCGACTAGCGGGAGGCCTTACAATGAGCAGTACTTC.

This rearrangement joins TRBV24-1 to TRBJ2-5; TRBD1 matches at 10 bases. V lost 3 bases to trimming and J lost 4 bases; unmatched junction nucleotides: 1. Germline CDR1 and CDR2: KGHDR and SFDVKD. The CDR3 sequence is 14 residues long. The CDR3 coding sequence is TGTGCCACCAGTGATCGGGACAGGGGAGAGACCCAGTACTTC. Translated: CATSDRDRGETQYF.

This clonotype appeared a single time. The rearrangement links TRBV4-2 to TRBJ2-1; 7 bases align to TRBD2. Germline loops: CDR1 LGHNA, CDR2 YNFKEQ. Trimming cost V 0 bases and J 8 bases; bases outside gene matches: 10. The length of the CDR3 is 16 residues. CDR3 residues: CASSQDGTSRGDEQFF. The CDR3 DNA sequence: TGTGCCAGCAGCCAAGATGGTACTAGCCGGGGGGATGAGCAGTTCTTC.

The rearrangement joins TRBV15 to TRBJ2-1; the D gene is possibly TRBD2 (5 bases). The V end was cut by 8 bases, the J end by 8 bases, with 19 bases between. The CDR3 totals 14 residues. The germline V gene has CDR1 LNHNV and CDR2 YYDKDF (reference sequence). This chain's CDR3 is CATRFAAGNDEQFF. CDR3 nucleotide sequence: TGTGCCACCCGGTTCGCGGCGGGTAACGATGAGCAGTTCTTC. Together with reference TRBV15 and TRBJ2-1, the CDR3 gives the full variable domain: DAMVIQNPRYQVTQFGKPVTLSCSQTLNHNVMYWYQQKSSQAPKLLFHYYDKDFNNEADTPDNFQSRRPNTSFCFLDIRSPGLGDTAMYLCATRFAAGNDEQFFGPGTRLTVL.

With regard to this clonotype: Sequence at one end of the junction differs from germline and may be a read error. The chain employs TRBV24-1 and TRBJ1-2, with D tentatively TRBD1 (5 bases). CDR3 length: 14 amino acids. From germline, CDR1 is KGHDR and CDR2 SFDVKD. The CDR3 region is CATGDFRVDYGYTF. The CDR3 bases are TGTGCCACCGGTGATTTCAGGGTCGACTATGGCTACACCTTC.

V usage is TRBV10-3 and J usage is TRBJ1-6; TRBD1 is a possible D gene (6 bases). This CDR3 contains 14 residues. Germline V gene lookup returns CDR1 ENHRY and CDR2 SYGVKD. Trimming shortened V by 11 bases and J by 1 base, and 12 bases separated the two germline ends. The CDR3 region has the DNA TGTGCCTCCGAGGGGGGATCCTATAATTCACCCCTCCACTTT. This gives the protein CASEGGSYNSPLHF.

V usage is TRBV27 and J usage is TRBJ2-1; D is undetermined. Per the germline V gene, CDR1 is MNHEY and CDR2 is SMNVEV (reference sequence). This CDR3 has 16 residues. V lost 3 bases and J lost 0, with 12 bases in between. CDR3 DNA: TGTGCCAGCAGTTTGAGTGAGGCGAGCTCCTACAATGAGCAGTTCTTC. Protein: CASSLSEASSYNEQFF.

The chain joins TRBV27 to TRBJ2-4, with 10 positions matching TRBD2. CDR1 is MNHEY, CDR2 SMNVEV, per germline (reference sequence). CDR3 length equals 19 residues. V lost 5 bases to trimming and J lost 3 bases; unmatched junction nucleotides: 16. The CDR3 region has the DNA TGTGCCAGCAGTGACCTAGCGGGAGCAGGGGGGGTTTTCAAAAACATTCAGTACTTC. Translated: CASSDLAGAGGVFKNIQYF.

The genes are TRBV28 and TRBJ2-7; TRBD2 matches 14 bases. In germline, CDR1 is MDHEN, CDR2 SYDVKM. With 4 bases clipped from V and 3 bases from J, the junction kept 20 bases outside the gene matches. The CDR3 loop spans 21 amino acids. CDR3 coding DNA: TGTGCCAGCAGTTACCGCCGTCGACTAGCGGGAGGGCCTCGGTCTTTCTACGAGCAGTACTTC. The encoded protein is CASSYRRRLAGGPRSFYEQYF.

This chain joins TRBV18 and TRBJ2-1, with no clear D. V gave up 8 bases and J gave up 10 bases, with 15 bases separating them. Per the germline V gene, CDR1 is KGHSH and CDR2 is LQKENI. The CDR3 extends over 12 amino acids. In nucleotides, the CDR3 is TGTGCCAGCGCCGGCGTGGTGGGCGAGCAGTTCTTC. Residues: CASAGVVGEQFF. Full variable domain (missing parts from reference TRBV18 and TRBJ2-1): NAGVMQNPRHLVRRRGQEARLRCSPMKGHSHVYWYRQLPEEGLKFMVYLQKENIIDESGMPKERFSAEFPKEGPSILRIQQVVRGDSAAYFCASAGVVGEQFFGPGTRLTVL.

This rearrangement joins TRBV20-1 to TRBJ2-1; D unresolved. This CDR3 contains 14 residues. V shed 6 bases and J shed 4 bases, with 16 bases lying between them. Germline lookup yields CDR1 DFQATT and CDR2 SNEGSKA (reference sequence). The CDR3 spells CSAGRAVGYNEQFF. Written as DNA, the CDR3 is TGCAGTGCCGGCCGGGCGGTGGGGTACAATGAGCAGTTCTTC.

The chain employs TRBV14 and TRBJ2-1; 9 nucleotides agree with TRBD1. This CDR3 spans 15 amino acids. Germline V gene data show CDR1 as SGHDN and CDR2 as FVKESK. V dropped 8 bases and J dropped 10; count of bases not matched to a gene: 15. The CDR3 spells CASRKTGTGTYEQFF. The CDR3 DNA follows: TGTGCCAGCCGTAAGACCGGGACAGGGACATACGAGCAGTTCTTC. The full variable domain, with the rest looked up from reference TRBV14 and TRBJ2-1, is EAGVTQFPSHSVIEKGQTVTLRCDPISGHDNLYWYRRVMGKEIKFLLHFVKESKQDESGMPNNRFLAERTGGTYSTLKVQPAELEDSGVYFCASRKTGTGTYEQFFGPGTRLTVL.

This chain joins TRBV6-5 and TRBJ2-1, with no clear D. The CDR3 covers 13 residues. Trimming shortened V by 0 bases and J by 13 bases, and 13 bases separated the two germline ends. Germline assignment: CDR1 MNHEY and CDR2 SVGAGI. This CDR3 reads CASSYSGFQEQFF. The DNA for the CDR3 is TGTGCCAGCAGTTACTCGGGTTTCCAGGAACAGTTCTTC.

The table lists this clonotype with a few counts. The chain couples TRBV12-3 or TRBV12-4 to TRBJ2-7; D unresolved. The V gene lost 8 bases and the J gene lost 0 bases, with 11 bases spanning the gap. The CDR3 has 13 amino acids. The CDR3 reads CASALGTSYEQYF. DNA of the CDR3: TGTGCCAGCGCCTTGGGCACCTCCTACGAGCAGTACTTC.

This clonotype was counted only a few times. This sequence may be a read error, since a much larger clone differs from it by one base. The gene calls are TRBV7-2 and TRBJ2-5; TRBD2 is a possible D gene (6 bases). Trimming removed 3 bases at V and 11 bases at J, with 19 bases between. There are 14 residues in the CDR3. In germline, CDR1 is SGHTA, CDR2 FQGNSA. CDR3 protein: CASSFAGSSGEQYF. The CDR3 DNA follows: TGTGCCAGCAGCTTTGCGGGATCCTCGGGTGAGCAGTACTTC.

This rearrangement joins TRBV5-1 to TRBJ2-3; 13 bases match TRBD2. The V segment lost 5 bases and the J segment 2 bases; nucleotides outside the gene matches: 14. The CDR3 consists of 19 residues. Germline-derived CDR1 and CDR2 are SGHRS and YFSETQ. Here the CDR3 reads CASRRTSGSSLGHTDTQYF. The CDR3 DNA reads as TGCGCCAGCAGGAGGACTAGCGGGAGTTCGTTAGGTCACACAGATACGCAGTATTTT.

The chain is built from TRBV4-2 and TRBJ2-1; perhaps TRBD2 as D (6 bases). CDR1 is LGHNA, CDR2 YNFKEQ, per germline. V lost 0 bases to trimming and J lost 12 bases, with 12 bases between them. The CDR3 loop spans 13 amino acids. CDR3 region: CASSQDQRAAQFF. CDR3 nucleotides: TGTGCCAGCAGCCAAGATCAGCGGGCGGCGCAGTTCTTC.

This clonotype has more than one count but fewer than ten. The J gene is TRBJ2-5, the V gene TRBV7-2; 7 bases match TRBD2. The ends lost 4 bases at V and 7 bases at J; junction bases unmatched: 6. The CDR3 totals 13 residues. Germline V CDR1 and CDR2: SGHTA, FQGNSA. As DNA, the CDR3 is TGTGCCAGCAGCTCTGGACTAGTCGGGACCCAGTACTTC. It yields the protein CASSSGLVGTQYF.

This clonotype came up once. J is TRBJ1-4 and V is TRBV11-1; 9 positions match TRBD1. The V gene end was trimmed by 5 bases and the J gene end by 6 bases; junction bases not matched to a gene: 4. This CDR3 has 14 residues. The germline V gene has CDR1 SGHAT and CDR2 FQDESV (reference sequence). The DNA for the CDR3 is TGTGCCAGCAGCAGGACAGGGGAGGATGAAAAACTGTTTTTT. Translation gives CASSRTGEDEKLFF.

The rearrangement joins TRBV6-6 to TRBJ1-6; weak D call: TRBD1 (6 bases). CDR1 MNHNY and CDR2 SVGAGI come from the germline V gene (reference sequence). The CDR3 runs to 15 residues. Trimming took 10 bases from V and 8 from J, leaving 21 bases between them. CDR3 region: CANRTTGGGDSPLHF. The CDR3 region has the DNA TGTGCCAACAGGACGACAGGCGGCGGGGATTCACCCCTCCACTTT.

This chain joins TRBV20-1 and TRBJ1-5; no firm D call. Per germline, CDR1 DFQATT and CDR2 SNEGSKA (reference sequence). CDR3 size: 15 residues. V lost 6 bases to trimming and J lost 3 bases, with 18 bases between them. In nucleotides, the CDR3 is TGCAGTGCCATAGATTTCCCCAGGCCCAATCAGCCCCAGCATTTT. It translates to CSAIDFPRPNQPQHF.

The chain uses TRBV9 and TRBJ2-5; D call uncertain. CDR1 and CDR2 from the germline V gene are SGDLS and YYNGEE. The CDR3 contains 13 residues. Trimming stripped 1 base from V and 5 bases from J, with 9 bases between. This chain's CDR3 is CASSVRSEETQYF. CDR3 nucleotides: TGTGCCAGCAGCGTAAGGTCGGAGGAGACCCAGTACTTC.

The chain employs TRBV20-1 and TRBJ2-5, with D possibly TRBD2 on 6 matching bases. Trimming removed 0 bases at V and 2 bases at J, with 13 bases between. Looked up from germline, CDR1 is DFQATT and CDR2 is SNEGSKA (reference sequence). CDR3 length: 15 residues. The CDR3 here is CSAREVGGIQETQYF. CDR3 bases: TGCAGTGCTAGAGAGGTTGGAGGGATTCAAGAGACCCAGTACTTC.

The CDR3 sequence is CASSPGGVDIQYF. Written as DNA, the CDR3 is TGTGCCAGCAGCCCTGGGGGGGTTGACATTCAGTACTTC. V gene TRBV7-2 combines with J gene TRBJ2-4, with 7 bases aligning to TRBD2. Germline-derived CDR1 and CDR2 are SGHTA and FQGNSA. J lost 8 bases, V lost 5 bases, and 6 bases had no gene match. The CDR3 sequence is 13 residues long.